Listed below are T cell receptor beta chains from one sample, sequenced in a study of T-cell reconstitution after alpha-beta-depleted transplantation in children. TCRdb ran MiXCR on the PCR reads and lists one entry per CDR3 protein. The sample lists roughly 66,000 distinct CDR3 sequences; 4.9% were seen once. Sequencing used PBMCs, mostly from graft donor cells, obtained 180 days after TCRalphabeta/CD19-depleted stem cell transplant. The receptor set was obtained from a boy under two years old who had a stem cell transplant for acute myeloid leukemia, so the T cells may come from the graft donor. CDR3s leave out the opening cysteine and the closing phenylalanine or tryptophan.

V gene: TRBV3-1; CDR3 protein: ASSQGGGNTEAF
V gene: TRBV5-6; CDR3 protein: ASSWDRRNSPLH
V gene: TRBV20-1; CDR3 protein: SASPSSYNEQF
V gene: TRBV11-2; CDR3 protein: ASSFRMTDTQY
V gene: TRBV24-1; CDR3 protein: ATSDSTGAQETQY
V gene: TRBV20-1; CDR3 protein: SARRQGRDQPQH
V gene: TRBV12-3/TRBV12-4; CDR3 protein: ASSLLGGRGLNEKLF
V gene: TRBV5-6; CDR3 protein: ASSLGSSYNSPLH
V gene: TRBV4-2; CDR3 protein: ASSQDGRPSYNEQF
V gene: TRBV6-5; CDR3 protein: AIPPLGQPYNEQF
V gene: TRBV5-1; CDR3 protein: ASSPGPGLAGETQY
V gene: TRBV25-1; CDR3 protein: ASSPFRVTDTQY
V gene: TRBV7-8; CDR3 protein: ASRQGGTGELF
V gene: TRBV20-1; CDR3 protein: SAGRDRGYEQY
V gene: TRBV5-1; CDR3 protein: ASTKAGRTDTQY
V gene: TRBV7-2; CDR3 protein: ASSEPGHRRAF
V gene: TRBV6-5; CDR3 protein: ASSYFGGGGETQY
V gene: TRBV7-8; CDR3 protein: ASSLARTGEETQY
V gene: TRBV25-1; CDR3 protein: ASSDAPNGRNTEAF
V gene: TRBV25-1; CDR3 protein: ASSDLGLADTQY
V gene: TRBV12-3/TRBV12-4; CDR3 protein: ASSLLGYTGELF
V gene: TRBV18; CDR3 protein: ASSPGIRTGNIVEPRRETQY
V gene: TRBV11-2; CDR3 protein: ASSLRDTEAF
V gene: TRBV20-1; CDR3 protein: SAVTGGGEKLF
V gene: TRBV6-5; CDR3 protein: ASSYSSSGAYEQF
V gene: TRBV3-1; CDR3 protein: ASTPRTTRAGYT
V gene: TRBV3-1; CDR3 protein: ASSQRDSTANEQF
V gene: TRBV4-1; CDR3 protein: ASSQVNRDGIYGYT
V gene: TRBV29-1; CDR3 protein: SANRGTGADTQY
V gene: TRBV5-5; CDR3 protein: ACSSTGLRETQY
V gene: TRBV20-1; CDR3 protein: SAPTSGGDTQY
V gene: TRBV2; CDR3 protein: ATQRGGENEQF
V gene: TRBV20-1; CDR3 protein: SARPARADHYNEQF
V gene: TRBV12-3/TRBV12-4; CDR3 protein: ASSSRTGIDGEQY
V gene: TRBV3-1; CDR3 protein: ATSQGLAGGLSYNEQF
V gene: TRBV15; CDR3 protein: ATSRALSGKKETQY
V gene: TRBV6-2/TRBV6-3; CDR3 protein: ASSTLETQY
V gene: TRBV7-2; CDR3 protein: ASSARLAGVNEQF
V gene: TRBV7-9; CDR3 protein: ATGTGVTDTQY
V gene: TRBV2; CDR3 protein: ASSYTQGWTEAF
V gene: TRBV6-1; CDR3 protein: ASNLLGRGDGYT
V gene: TRBV20-1; CDR3 protein: SATVDRDHEQF
V gene: TRBV11-2; CDR3 protein: ASSSSVSYNEQF
V gene: TRBV11-2; CDR3 protein: ASSLGDRTEAF
V gene: TRBV12-3/TRBV12-4; CDR3 protein: ASRYSYANTGELF
V gene: TRBV12-3/TRBV12-4; CDR3 protein: ASSFQQLTGELF
V gene: TRBV20-1; CDR3 protein: SARDFGENI
V gene: TRBV12-3/TRBV12-4; CDR3 protein: ASSLLQGPLSTDTQY
V gene: TRBV29-1; CDR3 protein: SATGPTYEQY
V gene: TRBV5-6; CDR3 protein: ASSLQGINSPLH
V gene: TRBV6-7; CDR3 protein: ASSDGGYGYT
V gene: TRBV18; CDR3 protein: ASRYRDTGELF
V gene: TRBV11-3; CDR3 protein: ASIDRGRGNTIY
V gene: TRBV24-1; CDR3 protein: ATSDPSTSYEQY
V gene: TRBV7-9; CDR3 protein: ASSPPRTASNEQF
V gene: TRBV2; CDR3 protein: ASATAWLEQF
V gene: TRBV5-1; CDR3 protein: ASSLDSWNTEAF
V gene: TRBV3-1; CDR3 protein: ASRHDRANTGELF
V gene: TRBV7-9; CDR3 protein: ASSFYPGATYEQY